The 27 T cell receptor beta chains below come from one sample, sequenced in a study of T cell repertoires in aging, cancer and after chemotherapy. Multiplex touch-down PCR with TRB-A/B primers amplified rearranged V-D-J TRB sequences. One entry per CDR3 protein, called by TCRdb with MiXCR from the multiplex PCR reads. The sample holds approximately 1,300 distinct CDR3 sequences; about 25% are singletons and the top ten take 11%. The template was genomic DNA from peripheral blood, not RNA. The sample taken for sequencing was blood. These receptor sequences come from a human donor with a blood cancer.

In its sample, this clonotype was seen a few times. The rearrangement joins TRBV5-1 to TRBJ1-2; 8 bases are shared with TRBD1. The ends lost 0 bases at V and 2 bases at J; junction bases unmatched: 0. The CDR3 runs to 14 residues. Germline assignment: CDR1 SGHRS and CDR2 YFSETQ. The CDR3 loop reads CASSLGQGNYGYTF. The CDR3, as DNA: TGCGCCAGCAGCTTGGGACAGGGGAACTATGGCTACACCTTC.

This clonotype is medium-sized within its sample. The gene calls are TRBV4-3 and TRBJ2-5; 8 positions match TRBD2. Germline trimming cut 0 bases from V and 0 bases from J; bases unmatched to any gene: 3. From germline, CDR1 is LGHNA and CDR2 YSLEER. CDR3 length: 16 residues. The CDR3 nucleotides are TGCGCCAGCAGCCAAGAGGCGGGGGGCCACCAAGAGACCCAGTACTTC. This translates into CASSQEAGGHQETQYF.

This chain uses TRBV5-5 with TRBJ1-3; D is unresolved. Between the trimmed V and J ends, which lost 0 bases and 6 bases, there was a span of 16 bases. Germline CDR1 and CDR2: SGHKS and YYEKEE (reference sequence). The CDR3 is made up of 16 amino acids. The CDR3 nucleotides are TGTGCCAGCAGCTTGGCCCGAGAAGGGATTGAAAACACCATATATTTT. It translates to CASSLAREGIENTIYF.

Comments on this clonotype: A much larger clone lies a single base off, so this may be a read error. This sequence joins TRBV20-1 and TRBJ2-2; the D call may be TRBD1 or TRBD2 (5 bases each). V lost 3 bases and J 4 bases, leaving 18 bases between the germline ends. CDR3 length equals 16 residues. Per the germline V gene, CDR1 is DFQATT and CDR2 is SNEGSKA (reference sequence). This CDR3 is CSARGVRRGGTGELFF. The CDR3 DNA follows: TGCAGTGCTAGGGGAGTGAGACGGGGCGGCACCGGGGAGCTGTTTTTT.

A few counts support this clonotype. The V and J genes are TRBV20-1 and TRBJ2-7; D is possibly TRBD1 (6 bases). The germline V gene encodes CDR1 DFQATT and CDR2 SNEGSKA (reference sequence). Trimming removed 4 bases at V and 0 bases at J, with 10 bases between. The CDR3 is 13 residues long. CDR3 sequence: CSAITGTSYEQYF. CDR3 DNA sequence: TGCAGTGCTATCACAGGGACCTCCTACGAGCAGTACTTC.

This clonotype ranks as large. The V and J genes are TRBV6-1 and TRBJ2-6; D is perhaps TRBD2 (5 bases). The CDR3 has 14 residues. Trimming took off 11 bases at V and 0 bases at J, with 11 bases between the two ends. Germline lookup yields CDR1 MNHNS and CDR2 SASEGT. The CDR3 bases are TGTGCCGTGAGGGCTAACTCTGGGGCCAACGTCCTGACTTTC. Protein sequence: CAVRANSGANVLTF.

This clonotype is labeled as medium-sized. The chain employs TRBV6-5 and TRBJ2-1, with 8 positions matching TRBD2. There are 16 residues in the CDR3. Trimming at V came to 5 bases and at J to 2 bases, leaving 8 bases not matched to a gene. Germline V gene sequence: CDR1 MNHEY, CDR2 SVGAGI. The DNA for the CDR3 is TGTGCCAGCAGTAAGGTAGCGGGGAACCCCTACAATGAGCAGTTCTTC. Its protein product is CASSKVAGNPYNEQFF.

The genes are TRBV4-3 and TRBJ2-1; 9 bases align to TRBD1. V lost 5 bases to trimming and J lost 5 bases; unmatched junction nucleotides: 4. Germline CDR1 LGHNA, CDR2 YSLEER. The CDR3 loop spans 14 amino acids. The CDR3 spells CASSAGQGDNEQFF. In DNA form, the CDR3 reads TGCGCCAGCAGCGCGGGACAGGGAGACAATGAGCAGTTCTTC.

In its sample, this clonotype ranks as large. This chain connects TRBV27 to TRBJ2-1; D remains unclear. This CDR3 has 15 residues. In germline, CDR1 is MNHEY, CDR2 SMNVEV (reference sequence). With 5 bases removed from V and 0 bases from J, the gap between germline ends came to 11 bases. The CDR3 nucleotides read TGTGCCAGCAGTATGAAAGCCAGCTCCTACAATGAGCAGTTCTTC. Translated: CASSMKASSYNEQFF.

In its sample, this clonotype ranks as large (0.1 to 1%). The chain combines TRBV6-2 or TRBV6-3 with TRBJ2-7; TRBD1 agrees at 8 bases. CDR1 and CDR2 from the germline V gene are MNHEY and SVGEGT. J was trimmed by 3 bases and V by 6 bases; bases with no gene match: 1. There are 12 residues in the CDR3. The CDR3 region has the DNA TGTGCCAGCAGCACAGGGGGCTACGAGCAGTACTTC. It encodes CASSTGGYEQYF.

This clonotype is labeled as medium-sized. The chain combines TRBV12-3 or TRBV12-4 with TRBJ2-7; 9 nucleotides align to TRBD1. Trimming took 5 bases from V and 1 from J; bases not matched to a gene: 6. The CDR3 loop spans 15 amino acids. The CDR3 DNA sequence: TGTGCCAGCAGTCGATCCGGGACAGGGTCCTACGAGCAGTACTTC. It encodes CASSRSGTGSYEQYF.

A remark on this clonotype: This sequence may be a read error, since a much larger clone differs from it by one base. The chain's CDR3 is CASSLIGRDRAPYEQYF. The DNA of the CDR3 is TGCGCCAGCAGCTTGATCGGGCGGGACAGGGCCCCCTACGAGCAGTACTTC. The rearrangement links TRBV5-1 to TRBJ2-7, with 9 bases matching TRBD1. V gave up 1 base and J gave up 2 bases; unmatched junction bases: 10. The CDR3 loop spans 17 amino acids. Germline CDR1 SGHRS, CDR2 YFSETQ.

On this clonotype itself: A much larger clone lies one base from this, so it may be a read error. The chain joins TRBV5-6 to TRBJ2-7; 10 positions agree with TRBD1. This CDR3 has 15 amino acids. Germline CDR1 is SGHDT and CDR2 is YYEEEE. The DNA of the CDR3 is TGCGCCAGCAGCTCTTTGACAGGGGGCGTATACGAGCAGTACTTC. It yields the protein CASSSLTGGVYEQYF.

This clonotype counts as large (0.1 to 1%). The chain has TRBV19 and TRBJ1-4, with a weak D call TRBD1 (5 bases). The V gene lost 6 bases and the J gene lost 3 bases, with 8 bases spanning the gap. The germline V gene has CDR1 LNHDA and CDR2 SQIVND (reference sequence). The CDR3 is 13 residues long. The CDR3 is CASRTAPNEKLFF. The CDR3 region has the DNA TGTGCCAGTAGGACAGCTCCTAATGAAAAACTGTTTTTT.

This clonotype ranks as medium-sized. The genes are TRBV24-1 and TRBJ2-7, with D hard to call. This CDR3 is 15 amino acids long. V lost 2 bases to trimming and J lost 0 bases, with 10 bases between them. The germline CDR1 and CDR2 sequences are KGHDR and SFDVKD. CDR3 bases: TGTGCCACCAGTGATTCCCGGACGGTCTCCTACGAGCAGTACTTC. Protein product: CATSDSRTVSYEQYF.

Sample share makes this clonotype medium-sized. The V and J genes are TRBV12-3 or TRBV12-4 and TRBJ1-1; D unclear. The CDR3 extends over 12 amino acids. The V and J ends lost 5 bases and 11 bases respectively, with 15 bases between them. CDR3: CASSPGLSEAFF. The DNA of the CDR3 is TGTGCCAGCAGTCCAGGACTCTCGGAGGCTTTCTTT.

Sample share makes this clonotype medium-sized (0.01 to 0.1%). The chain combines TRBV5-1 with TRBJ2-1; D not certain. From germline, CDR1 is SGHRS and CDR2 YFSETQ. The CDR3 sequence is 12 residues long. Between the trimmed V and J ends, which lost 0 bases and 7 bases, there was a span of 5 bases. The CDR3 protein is CASSLGGNEQFF. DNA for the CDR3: TGCGCCAGCAGCTTGGGGGGAAATGAGCAGTTCTTC.

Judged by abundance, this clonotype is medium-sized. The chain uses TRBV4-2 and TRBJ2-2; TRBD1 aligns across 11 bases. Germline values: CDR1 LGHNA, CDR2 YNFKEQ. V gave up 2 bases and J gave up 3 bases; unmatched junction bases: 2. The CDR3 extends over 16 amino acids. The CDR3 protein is CASSQPGQGDTGELFF. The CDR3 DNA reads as TGTGCCAGCAGCCAACCGGGACAGGGGGACACCGGGGAGCTGTTTTTT.

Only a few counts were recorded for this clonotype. As DNA, the CDR3 is TGCAGCGTTGAGGACGCTAGCGGGAGGGCCATAACAGATACGCAGTATTTT. Protein: CSVEDASGRAITDTQYF. This sequence joins TRBV29-1 and TRBJ2-3; 12 nucleotides line up with TRBD2. The germline CDR1 and CDR2 sequences are SQVTM and ANQGSEA. The V segment lost 3 bases and the J segment 3 bases; nucleotides outside the gene matches: 10. The CDR3 length is 17 residues.

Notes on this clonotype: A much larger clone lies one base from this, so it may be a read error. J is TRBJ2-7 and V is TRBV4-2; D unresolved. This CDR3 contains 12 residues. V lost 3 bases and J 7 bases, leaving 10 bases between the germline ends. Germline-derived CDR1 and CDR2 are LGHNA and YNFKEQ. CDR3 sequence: CASSQTYNEQYF. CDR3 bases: TGTGCCAGCAGCCAGACGTACAATGAGCAGTACTTC.

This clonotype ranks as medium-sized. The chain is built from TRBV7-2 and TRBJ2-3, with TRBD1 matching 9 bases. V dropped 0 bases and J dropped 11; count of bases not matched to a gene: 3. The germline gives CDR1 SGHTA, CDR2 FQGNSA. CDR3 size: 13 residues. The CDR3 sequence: CASSLARDRVQYF. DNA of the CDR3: TGTGCCAGCAGCTTAGCCCGGGACAGGGTGCAGTATTTT.

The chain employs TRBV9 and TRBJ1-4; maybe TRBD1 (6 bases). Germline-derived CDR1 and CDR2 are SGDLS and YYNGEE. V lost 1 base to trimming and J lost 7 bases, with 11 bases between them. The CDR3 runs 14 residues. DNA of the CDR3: TGTGCCAGCAGCGTATTGGACAGAGGTGAAAAACTGTTTTTT. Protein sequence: CASSVLDRGEKLFF.

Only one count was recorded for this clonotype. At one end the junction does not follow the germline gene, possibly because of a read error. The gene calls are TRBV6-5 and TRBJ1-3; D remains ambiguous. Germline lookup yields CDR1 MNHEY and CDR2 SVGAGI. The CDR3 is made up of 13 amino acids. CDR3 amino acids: CASSDSGQNTIYF. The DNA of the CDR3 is TGTGCCAGCAGTGACTCGGGCCAAAACACCATATATTTT.

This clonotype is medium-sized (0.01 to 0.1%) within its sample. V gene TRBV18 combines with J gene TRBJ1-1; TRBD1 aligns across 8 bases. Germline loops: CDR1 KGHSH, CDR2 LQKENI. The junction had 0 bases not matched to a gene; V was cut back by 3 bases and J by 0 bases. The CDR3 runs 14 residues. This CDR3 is CASSPTGVNTEAFF. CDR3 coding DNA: TGTGCCAGCTCACCGACAGGGGTGAACACTGAAGCTTTCTTT.

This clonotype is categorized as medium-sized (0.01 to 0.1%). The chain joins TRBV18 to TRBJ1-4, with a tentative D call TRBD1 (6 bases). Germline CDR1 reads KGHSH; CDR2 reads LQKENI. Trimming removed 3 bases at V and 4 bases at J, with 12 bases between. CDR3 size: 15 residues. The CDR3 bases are TGTGCCAGCTCACCGACGGACAGATTTAATGAAAAACTGTTTTTT. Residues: CASSPTDRFNEKLFF.

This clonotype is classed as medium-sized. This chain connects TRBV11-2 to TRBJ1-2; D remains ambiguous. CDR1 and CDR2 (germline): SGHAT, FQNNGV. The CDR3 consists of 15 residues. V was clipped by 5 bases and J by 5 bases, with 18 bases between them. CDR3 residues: CASSPGGRAGYGYTF. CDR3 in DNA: TGTGCCAGCAGCCCCGGAGGTAGGGCGGGGTATGGCTACACCTTC.

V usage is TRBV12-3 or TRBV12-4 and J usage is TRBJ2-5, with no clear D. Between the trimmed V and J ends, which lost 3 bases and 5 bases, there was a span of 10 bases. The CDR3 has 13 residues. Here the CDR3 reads CASSLVARETQYF. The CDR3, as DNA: TGTGCCAGCAGTTTGGTCGCTCGGGAGACCCAGTACTTC.